This T cell receptor beta chain comes out of a study of cytomegalovirus exposure and HLA in healthy donors. Study-wide background: The same platform was used for the 95 to 150 validation repertoires and the roughly 600 first-cohort repertoires, a later analysis reported.

This CDR3 has 15 amino acids. From germline, CDR1 is MDHEN and CDR2 SYDVKM. V lost 7 bases and J 5 bases, leaving 20 bases between the germline ends. Some clones are missing from TCRdb's copy, which holds only in-frame ones; the method was immunoSEQ multiplex PCR. Counted here are 250,000 to 400,000 clones, roughly 86% occurring once; the ten biggest clones make up roughly 0.96%. Sequenced material: PBMCs. This chain connects TRBV28 to TRBJ1-2; D unclear. This receptor was obtained from a man aged 25-45 years in good health and CMV-seronegative. CDR3 DNA sequence: TGTGCCAGCACCTTGAGTCCCCAGGCCCGGTATGGCTACACCTTC. Protein product: CASTLSPQARYGYTF.